Listed below are T cell receptor beta chains from one sample, sequenced in a study of T-cell reconstitution after alpha-beta-depleted transplantation in children. MiXCR, run by TCRdb on the PCR reads, gives a single entry per CDR3 protein. The sample lists 190,000 or so distinct CDR3 sequences, 6.3% occurring once. The material sequenced was PBMCs, taken before TCRalphabeta/CD19-depleted stem cell transplant. The receptor source for this set is a girl under three years old with combined immunodeficiency, due to receive a stem cell transplant. Both conserved end residues are part of each CDR3. The order of the fields is D gene, V gene, J gene, clone size, CDR3 DNA, CDR3 protein. The D gene is left open where the match is weak. Clone size is given for some rows only: seen once, a few or many times, or a class if the clone is expanded.

D: -; V: TRBV9; J: TRBJ2-5; size: many; DNA: TGTGCCAGCGGAGCTAGCGACGAGACCCAGTACTTC; CDR3: CASGASDETQYF
D: -; V: TRBV15; J: TRBJ2-7; size: many; DNA: TGTGCCACCAGCAGTCAGGGAAATCTAGTGGCCTACGAGCAGTACTTC; CDR3: CATSSQGNLVAYEQYF
D: -; V: TRBV11-3; J: TRBJ2-1; size: many; DNA: TGTGCCAGCAGCTTAGGCACAATCAGGTGGCGTGGGTGGGACAATGAGCAGTTCTTC; CDR3: CASSLGTIRWRGWDNEQFF
D: -; V: TRBV9; J: TRBJ2-3; size: many; DNA: TGTGCCAGCAGCGTAGTGGGGGCCTACACAGATACGCAGTATTTT; CDR3: CASSVVGAYTDTQYF
D: -; V: TRBV4-2; J: TRBJ2-1; size: -; DNA: TGTGCCAGCAGCCAAGTGGAGGGGGCCGTGGAGTTCTTC; CDR3: CASSQVEGAVEFF
D: -; V: TRBV5-1; J: TRBJ1-1; size: many; DNA: TGCGCCAGCCGCGTTAGGCGGAGGAACACTGAAGCTTTCTTT; CDR3: CASRVRRRNTEAFF
D: -; V: TRBV6-2/TRBV6-3; J: TRBJ1-1; size: many; DNA: TGTGCCAGCAGCCCGCAGTTCCCTGCTGAAGCTTTCTTT; CDR3: CASSPQFPAEAFF
D: TRBD2; V: TRBV11-2; J: TRBJ2-4; size: few; DNA: TGTGCCAGCAGCCCGCGCTACTTAGCGGGAGGGCAGGGCAAAAACATTCAGTACTTC; CDR3: CASSPRYLAGGQGKNIQYF
D: TRBD2; V: TRBV7-9; J: TRBJ2-3; size: many; DNA: TGTGCCAGCAGCTCTGTTAGCGGGGGACCAGATACGCAGTATTTT; CDR3: CASSSVSGGPDTQYF
D: TRBD2; V: TRBV20-1; J: TRBJ2-1; size: many; DNA: TGCAGTGCTAGCTCACTAGCGGCCAATGAGCAGTTCTTC; CDR3: CSASSLAANEQFF
D: -; V: TRBV6-2/TRBV6-3; J: TRBJ1-1; size: many; DNA: TGTGCCAGCAGTTACTCGATGGCGGTCGGGCTTATGAACACTGAAGCTTTCTTT; CDR3: CASSYSMAVGLMNTEAFF
D: -; V: TRBV28; J: TRBJ1-1; size: few; DNA: TGTGCCAGCAGTTTCCAAGTAATCACTGAAGCTTTCTTT; CDR3: CASSFQVITEAFF
D: -; V: TRBV7-3; J: TRBJ2-1; size: many; DNA: TGTGCCAGCAGCCCAATGGCCAGCGGGCACTACAATGAGCAGTTCTTC; CDR3: CASSPMASGHYNEQFF
D: -; V: TRBV7-2; J: TRBJ2-7; size: many; DNA: TGTGCCAGCAGCTTAGGGGCGCGATACGAGCAGTACTTC; CDR3: CASSLGARYEQYF
D: -; V: TRBV4-1; J: TRBJ1-5; size: many; DNA: TGCGCCAGCAGCCCATTCCCGAAAAGGAGCAATCAGCCCCAGCATTTT; CDR3: CASSPFPKRSNQPQHF
D: TRBD1; V: TRBV28; J: TRBJ2-7; size: many; DNA: TGTGCCAGCAGCTCTTTACCGGGACAGGCATCCTACGAGCAGTACTTC; CDR3: CASSSLPGQASYEQYF
D: TRBD1; V: TRBV5-6; J: TRBJ1-5; size: many; DNA: TGTGCCAGCAGCTCGACAGGGTCCACCGCCCAGCATTTT; CDR3: CASSSTGSTAQHF
D: TRBD2; V: TRBV7-2; J: TRBJ2-1; size: many; DNA: TGTGCCAACTCCCTACTAGCGGGAGAGTCCCACAATGAGCAGTTCTTC; CDR3: CANSLLAGESHNEQFF
D: -; V: TRBV5-1; J: TRBJ2-7; size: many; DNA: TGCGCCAGCAGCTTGGACACTGGGGGTTCCTACGAGCAGTACTTC; CDR3: CASSLDTGGSYEQYF
D: -; V: TRBV7-9; J: TRBJ2-7; size: many; DNA: TGTGCCAGCAGCCCCGGTCTGACCTACGAGCAGTACTTC; CDR3: CASSPGLTYEQYF
D: -; V: TRBV29-1; J: TRBJ2-7; size: many; DNA: TGCAGCGTTGTTTCAGGTGGGTTCTACGAGCAGTACTTC; CDR3: CSVVSGGFYEQYF
D: TRBD1; V: TRBV7-9; J: TRBJ1-2; size: few; DNA: TGTGCCAGCAGTTCGGGACAGGGCTTTGGCTACACCTTC; CDR3: CASSSGQGFGYTF
D: -; V: TRBV29-1; J: TRBJ2-6; size: many; DNA: TGCAGCGTTGAAACCCCTTGGCGGGGGGCCAACGTCCTGACTTTC; CDR3: CSVETPWRGANVLTF
D: -; V: TRBV25-1; J: TRBJ1-4; size: many; DNA: TGTGCCAGCAGTGAATTCGCGGGAAGTGAAAAACTGTTTTTT; CDR3: CASSEFAGSEKLFF
D: TRBD1; V: TRBV7-9; J: TRBJ2-1; size: many; DNA: TGTGCCAGCAGCTTAGGGACAGGGTTATTAAATGAGCAGTTCTTC; CDR3: CASSLGTGLLNEQFF
D: -; V: TRBV24-1; J: TRBJ2-3; size: many; DNA: TGTGCCACCAGTCGAACAGTTGGAACGAGCACAGATACGCAGTATTTT; CDR3: CATSRTVGTSTDTQYF
D: -; V: TRBV20-1; J: TRBJ2-7; size: -; DNA: TGCAGTGCTAGAGATCAATTTGACTTGGTCTACGAGCAGTACTTC; CDR3: CSARDQFDLVYEQYF
D: TRBD1; V: TRBV29-1; J: TRBJ1-1; size: many; DNA: TGCAGCGCTCTACAGGGGTTCACTGAAGCTTTCTTT; CDR3: CSALQGFTEAFF
D: -; V: TRBV20-1; J: TRBJ1-1; size: many; DNA: TGCAGTGCTAGAGCCTTAGGTATGAACACTGAAGCTTTCTTT; CDR3: CSARALGMNTEAFF
D: -; V: TRBV12-3/TRBV12-4; J: TRBJ1-5; size: few; DNA: TGTGCCAGCTCCTTAGGCGGGTTCCAGAATCAGCCCCAGCATTTT; CDR3: CASSLGGFQNQPQHF
D: -; V: TRBV5-1; J: TRBJ2-7; size: many; DNA: TGCGCCCCGACACCCTTTTCCTACGAGCAGTACTTC; CDR3: CAPTPFSYEQYF
D: TRBD1; V: TRBV15; J: TRBJ1-6; size: many; DNA: TGTGCCACCAGCACAACACGACAGGGAATATCACCCCTCCACTTT; CDR3: CATSTTRQGISPLHF
D: -; V: TRBV4-3; J: TRBJ2-5; size: many; DNA: TGCGCCAGCAGCCAGATAATAGGGGACCTGTACCAAGAGACCCAGTACTTC; CDR3: CASSQIIGDLYQETQYF
D: TRBD1; V: TRBV12-3/TRBV12-4; J: TRBJ1-4; size: many; DNA: TGTGCCAGCAGTTACTACAGGGGACCAGAAACTAATGAAAAACTGTTTTTT; CDR3: CASSYYRGPETNEKLFF
D: -; V: TRBV6-5; J: TRBJ2-5; size: many; DNA: TGTGCCAGCAGTTACCCACCCCAGTTACGGCTCTACCAAGAGACCCAGTACTTC; CDR3: CASSYPPQLRLYQETQYF
D: TRBD2; V: TRBV20-1; J: TRBJ2-5; size: many; DNA: TGCAGTGCTAGAGATCTTACGGCTAGCGGGGGTATGGAGACCCAGTACTTC; CDR3: CSARDLTASGGMETQYF
D: TRBD2; V: TRBV29-1; J: TRBJ2-2; size: many; DNA: TGCAGCGTTCTAGCGGGAGGGAACACCGGGGAGCTGTTTTTT; CDR3: CSVLAGGNTGELFF
D: TRBD2; V: TRBV12-3/TRBV12-4; J: TRBJ2-1; size: many; DNA: TGTGCCAGCAGGGTAGGGACTAGTAGGAATGAGCAGTTCTTC; CDR3: CASRVGTSRNEQFF
D: -; V: TRBV2; J: TRBJ2-6; size: many; DNA: TGTGCCAGCAGGCCGGGACCTGGGGCCAACGTCCTGACTTTC; CDR3: CASRPGPGANVLTF
D: TRBD2; V: TRBV7-9; J: TRBJ2-7; size: many; DNA: TGTGCCAGCAGCCCGGCGGGGGGGGACGAGCAGTACTTC; CDR3: CASSPAGGDEQYF
D: -; V: TRBV4-1; J: TRBJ2-1; size: -; DNA: TGCGCCAGCAGCCAGGAAAGCGACGCGAGCTCCTACAATGAGCAGTTCTTC; CDR3: CASSQESDASSYNEQFF
D: -; V: TRBV30; J: TRBJ2-7; size: -; DNA: TGTGCCTGGAGGGAATCCTTAGCGCAGTACTTC; CDR3: CAWRESLAQYF
D: -; V: TRBV4-1; J: TRBJ2-7; size: many; DNA: TGCGCCAGCAGCCAAGATCTCCGGGGAGGCTACGAGCAGTACTTC; CDR3: CASSQDLRGGYEQYF
D: -; V: TRBV7-2; J: TRBJ2-5; size: many; DNA: TGTGCCAGCAGCTTAGGCAGGGAAACAGAGACCCAGTACTTC; CDR3: CASSLGRETETQYF
D: TRBD1; V: TRBV7-6; J: TRBJ2-6; size: -; DNA: TGTGCCAGCAGCTTTGGCCCGGGACAGGACTCTTCTGGGGCCAACGTCCTGACTTTC; CDR3: CASSFGPGQDSSGANVLTF
D: -; V: TRBV6-1; J: TRBJ1-5; size: -; DNA: TGTGCCAGCAGTCCCGCAACAGGGACGTGGGGCAATCAGCCCCAGCATTTT; CDR3: CASSPATGTWGNQPQHF
D: -; V: TRBV20-1; J: TRBJ1-2; size: -; DNA: TGCAGTGCCCATGGTTGGAACGGGAAGAGGGTCTATGGCTACACCTTC; CDR3: CSAHGWNGKRVYGYTF
D: TRBD2; V: TRBV7-2; J: TRBJ2-7; size: many; DNA: TGTGCCAGCAGCTTATCCGCGGGAGAATTCTCCTACGAGCAGTACTTC; CDR3: CASSLSAGEFSYEQYF
D: TRBD2; V: TRBV11-2; J: TRBJ2-7; size: many; DNA: TGTGCCAGCAGCTTACGGCTAGCGGGAGGGGGAACCTACGAGCAGTACTTC; CDR3: CASSLRLAGGGTYEQYF